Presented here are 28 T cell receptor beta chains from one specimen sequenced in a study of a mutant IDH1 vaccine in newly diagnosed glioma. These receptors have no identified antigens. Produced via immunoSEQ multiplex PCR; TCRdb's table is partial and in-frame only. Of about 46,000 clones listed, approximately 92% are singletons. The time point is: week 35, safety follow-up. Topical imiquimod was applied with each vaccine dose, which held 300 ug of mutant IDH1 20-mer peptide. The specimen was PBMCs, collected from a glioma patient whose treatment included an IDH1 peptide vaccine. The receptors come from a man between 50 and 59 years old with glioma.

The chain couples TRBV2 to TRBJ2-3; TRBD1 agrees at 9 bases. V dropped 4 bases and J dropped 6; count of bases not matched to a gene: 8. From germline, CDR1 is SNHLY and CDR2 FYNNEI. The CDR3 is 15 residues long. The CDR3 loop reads CASSVWGQGRDTQYF. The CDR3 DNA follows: TGTGCCAGCAGTGTATGGGGACAGGGAAGGGATACGCAGTATTTT.

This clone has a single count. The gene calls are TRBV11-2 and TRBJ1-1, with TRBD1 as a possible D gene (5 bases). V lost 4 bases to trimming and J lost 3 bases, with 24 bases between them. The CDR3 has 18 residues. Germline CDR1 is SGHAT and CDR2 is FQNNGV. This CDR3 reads CASSSLGGGYDSDTEAFF. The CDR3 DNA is TGTGCCAGCAGCTCGCTTGGGGGGGGATATGACTCGGACACTGAAGCTTTCTTT.

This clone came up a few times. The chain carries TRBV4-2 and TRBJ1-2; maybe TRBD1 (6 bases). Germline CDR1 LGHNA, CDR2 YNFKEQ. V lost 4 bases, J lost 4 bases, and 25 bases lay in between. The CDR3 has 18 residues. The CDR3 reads CASSPYPSGQTQGYGYTF. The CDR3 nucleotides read TGTGCCAGCAGCCCATACCCGTCTGGACAGACGCAAGGCTATGGCTACACCTTC.

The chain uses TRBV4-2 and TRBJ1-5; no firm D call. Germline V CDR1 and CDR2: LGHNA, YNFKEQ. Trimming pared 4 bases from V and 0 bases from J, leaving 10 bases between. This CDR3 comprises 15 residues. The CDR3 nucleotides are TGTGCCAGCAGCCTGGGAACAGTTAGCAATCAGCCCCAGCATTTT. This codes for CASSLGTVSNQPQHF.

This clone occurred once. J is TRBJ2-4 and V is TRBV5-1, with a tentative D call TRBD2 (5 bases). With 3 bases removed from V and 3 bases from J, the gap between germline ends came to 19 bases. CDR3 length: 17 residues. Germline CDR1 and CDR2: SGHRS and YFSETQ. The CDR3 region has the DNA TGCGCCAGCAGCTCCTCGCAAACGGGGAACAACAAAAACATTCAGTACTTC. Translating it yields CASSSSQTGNNKNIQYF. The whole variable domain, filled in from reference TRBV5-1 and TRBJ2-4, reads KAGVTQTPRYLIKTRGQQVTLSCSPISGHRSVSWYQQTPGQGLQFLFEYFSETQRNKGNFPGRFSGRQFSNSRSEMNVSTLELGDSALYLCASSSSQTGNNKNIQYFGAGTRLSVL.

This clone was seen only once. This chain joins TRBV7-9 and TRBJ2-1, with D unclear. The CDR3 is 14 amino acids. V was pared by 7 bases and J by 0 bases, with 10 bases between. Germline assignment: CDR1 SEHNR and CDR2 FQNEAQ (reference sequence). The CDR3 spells CASTGSYSYNEQFF. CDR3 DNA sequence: TGTGCCAGCACTGGCTCCTACTCCTACAATGAGCAGTTCTTC. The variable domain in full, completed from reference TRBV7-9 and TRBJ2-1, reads DTGVSQNPRHKITKRGQNVTFRCDPISEHNRLYWYRQTLGQGPEFLTYFQNEAQLEKSRLLSDRFSAERPKGSFSTLEIQRTEQGDSAMYLCASTGSYSYNEQFFGPGTRLTVL.

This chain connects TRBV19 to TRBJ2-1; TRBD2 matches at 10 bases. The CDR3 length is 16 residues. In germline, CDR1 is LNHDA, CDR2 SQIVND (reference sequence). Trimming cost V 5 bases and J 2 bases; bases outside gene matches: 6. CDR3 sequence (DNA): TGTGCCAGTAGTGTGACTAGCGGGTCTCCCTACAATGAGCAGTTCTTC. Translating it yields CASSVTSGSPYNEQFF.

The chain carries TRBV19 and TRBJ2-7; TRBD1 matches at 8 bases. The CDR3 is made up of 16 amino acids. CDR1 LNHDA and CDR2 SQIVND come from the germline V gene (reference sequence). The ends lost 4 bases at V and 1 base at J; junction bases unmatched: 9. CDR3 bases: TGTGCCAGTAGTAACAATCGACAGGGGCAATCCTACGAGCAGTACTTC. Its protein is CASSNNRQGQSYEQYF.

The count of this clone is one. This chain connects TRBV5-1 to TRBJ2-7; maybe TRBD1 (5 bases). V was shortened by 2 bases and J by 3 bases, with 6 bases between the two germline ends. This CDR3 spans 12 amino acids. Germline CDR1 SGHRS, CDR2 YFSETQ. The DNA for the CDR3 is TGCGCCAGCAGCTTAGGACACTACGAGCAGTACTTC. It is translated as CASSLGHYEQYF.

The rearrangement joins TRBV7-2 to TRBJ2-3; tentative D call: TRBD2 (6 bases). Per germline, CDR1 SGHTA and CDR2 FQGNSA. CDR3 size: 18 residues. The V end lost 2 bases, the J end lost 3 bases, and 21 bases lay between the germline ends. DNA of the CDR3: TGTGCCAGCAGCTTAACTGCGCGCGGTTCGAGCGGGACAGATACGCAGTATTTT. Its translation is CASSLTARGSSGTDTQYF.

The CDR3 coding sequence is TGTGCCAGCTCACCAAATCCGGGACAGCTCTTGACATCCTCTGGAAACACCATATATTTT. Translated: CASSPNPGQLLTSSGNTIYF. This chain joins TRBV18 and TRBJ1-3; 7 bases map to TRBD1. J was trimmed by 0 bases and V by 2 bases; bases with no gene match: 16. The CDR3 length is 20 residues. CDR1 and CDR2 from the germline V gene are KGHSH and LQKENI.

The CDR3 DNA follows: TGTGCCAGCAGTGGGGTTGTGGCCGCGAACACCGGGGAGCTGTTTTTT. This encodes CASSGVVAANTGELFF. The chain has TRBV6-1 and TRBJ2-2; D unresolved. The germline gives CDR1 MNHNS, CDR2 SASEGT. The V gene lost 4 bases and the J gene lost 0 bases, with 12 bases spanning the gap. CDR3 length: 16 residues.

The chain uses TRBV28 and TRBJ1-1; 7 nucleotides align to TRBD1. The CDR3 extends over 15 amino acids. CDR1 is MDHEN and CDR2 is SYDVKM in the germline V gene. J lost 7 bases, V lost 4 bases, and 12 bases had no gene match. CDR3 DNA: TGTGCCAGCAGTTCAGGGGGGTTACGAGGCGGTGAAGCTTTCTTT. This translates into CASSSGGLRGGEAFF.

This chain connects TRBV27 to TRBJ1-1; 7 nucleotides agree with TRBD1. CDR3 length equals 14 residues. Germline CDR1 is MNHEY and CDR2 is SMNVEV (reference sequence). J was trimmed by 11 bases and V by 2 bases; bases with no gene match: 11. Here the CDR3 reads CASSLTQGTVLAFF. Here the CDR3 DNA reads TGTGCCAGCAGTTTAACACAGGGGACGGTGTTGGCTTTCTTT.

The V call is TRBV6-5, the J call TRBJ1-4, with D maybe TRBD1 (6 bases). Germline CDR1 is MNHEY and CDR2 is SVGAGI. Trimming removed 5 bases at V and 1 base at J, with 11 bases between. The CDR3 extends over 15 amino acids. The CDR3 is CASSAYRVTNEKLFF. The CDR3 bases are TGTGCCAGCAGTGCCTACAGGGTAACTAATGAAAAACTGTTTTTT.

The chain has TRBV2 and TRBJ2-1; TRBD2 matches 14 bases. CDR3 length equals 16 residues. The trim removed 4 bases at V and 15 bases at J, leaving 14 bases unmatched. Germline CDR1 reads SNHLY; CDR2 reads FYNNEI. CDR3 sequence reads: CASSVRRLAGGSVGFF. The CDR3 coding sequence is TGTGCCAGCAGTGTGCGCAGACTAGCGGGAGGGTCGGTTGGGTTCTTC.

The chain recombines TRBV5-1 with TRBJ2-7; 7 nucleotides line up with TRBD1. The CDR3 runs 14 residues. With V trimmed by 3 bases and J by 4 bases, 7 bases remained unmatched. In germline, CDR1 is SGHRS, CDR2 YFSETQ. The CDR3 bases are TGCGCCAGCAGCTCCCAAGGGGGCAGGTACGAGCAGTACTTC. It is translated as CASSSQGGRYEQYF.

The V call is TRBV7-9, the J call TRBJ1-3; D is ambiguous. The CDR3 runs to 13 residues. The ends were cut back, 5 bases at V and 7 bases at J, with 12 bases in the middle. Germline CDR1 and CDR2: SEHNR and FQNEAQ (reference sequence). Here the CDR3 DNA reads TGTGCCAGCAGCGACCTCGTCCGGAACACCATATATTTT. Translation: CASSDLVRNTIYF.

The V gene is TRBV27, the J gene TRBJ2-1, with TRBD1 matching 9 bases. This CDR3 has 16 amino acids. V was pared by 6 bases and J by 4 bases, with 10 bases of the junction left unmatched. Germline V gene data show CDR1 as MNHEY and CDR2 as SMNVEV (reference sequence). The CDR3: CASRRFTGGGYNEQFF. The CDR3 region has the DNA TGTGCCAGCAGGCGATTCACAGGGGGCGGGTACAATGAGCAGTTCTTC.

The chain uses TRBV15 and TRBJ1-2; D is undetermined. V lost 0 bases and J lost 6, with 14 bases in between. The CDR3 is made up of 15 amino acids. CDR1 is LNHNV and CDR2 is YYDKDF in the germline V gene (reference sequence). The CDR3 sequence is CATSRDKGLKNGYTF. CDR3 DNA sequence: TGTGCCACCAGCAGAGATAAGGGATTGAAGAATGGCTACACCTTC. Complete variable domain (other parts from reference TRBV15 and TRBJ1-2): DAMVIQNPRYQVTQFGKPVTLSCSQTLNHNVMYWYQQKSSQAPKLLFHYYDKDFNNEADTPDNFQSRRPNTSFCFLDIRSPGLGDTAMYLCATSRDKGLKNGYTFGSGTRLTVV.

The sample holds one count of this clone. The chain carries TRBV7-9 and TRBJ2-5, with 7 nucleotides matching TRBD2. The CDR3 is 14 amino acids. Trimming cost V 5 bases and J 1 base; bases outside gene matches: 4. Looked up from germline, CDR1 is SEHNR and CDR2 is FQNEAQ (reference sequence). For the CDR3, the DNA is TGTGCCAGCAGCATCCCTAGCGGCCAAGAGACCCAGTACTTC. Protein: CASSIPSGQETQYF.

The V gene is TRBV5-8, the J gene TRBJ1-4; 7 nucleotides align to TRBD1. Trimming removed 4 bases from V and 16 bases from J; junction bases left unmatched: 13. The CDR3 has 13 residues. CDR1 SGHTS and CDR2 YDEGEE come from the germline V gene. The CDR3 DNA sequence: TGTGCCAGCAGCGTGTGGACAGGACCTAAAACGTTTTTT. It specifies CASSVWTGPKTFF.

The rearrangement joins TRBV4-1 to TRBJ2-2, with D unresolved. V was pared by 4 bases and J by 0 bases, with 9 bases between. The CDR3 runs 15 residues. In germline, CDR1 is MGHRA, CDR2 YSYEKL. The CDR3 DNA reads TGCGCCAGCAGCCCTGGCACAGCGAACACCGGGGAGCTGTTTTTT. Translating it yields CASSPGTANTGELFF.

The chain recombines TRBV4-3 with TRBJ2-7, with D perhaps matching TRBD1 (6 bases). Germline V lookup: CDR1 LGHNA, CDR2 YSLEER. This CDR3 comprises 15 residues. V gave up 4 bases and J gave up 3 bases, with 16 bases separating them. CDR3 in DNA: TGCGCCAGCAGCCTAACGGACAGCGCCCACTACGAGCAGTACTTC. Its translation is CASSLTDSAHYEQYF.

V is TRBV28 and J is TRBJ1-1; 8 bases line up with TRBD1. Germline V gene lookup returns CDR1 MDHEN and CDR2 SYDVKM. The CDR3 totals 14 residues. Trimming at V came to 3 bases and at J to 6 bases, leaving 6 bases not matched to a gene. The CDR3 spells CASSFTGGGSEAFF. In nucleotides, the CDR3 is TGTGCCAGCAGTTTTACAGGGGGGGGATCTGAAGCTTTCTTT.

The CDR3: CASSLDRRRMNTEAFF. In nucleotides, the CDR3 is TGTGCCAGCAGCTTAGATCGGAGGCGCATGAACACTGAAGCTTTCTTT. J is TRBJ1-1 and V is TRBV7-2; no firm D call. V was clipped by 1 base and J by 0 bases, with 12 bases between them. The CDR3 consists of 16 residues. Germline CDR1 and CDR2: SGHTA and FQGNSA.

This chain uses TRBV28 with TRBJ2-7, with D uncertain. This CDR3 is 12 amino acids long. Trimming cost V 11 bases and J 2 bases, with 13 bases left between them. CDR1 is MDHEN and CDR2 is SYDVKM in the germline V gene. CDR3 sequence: CASRREAYEQYF. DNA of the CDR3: TGTGCCTCCCGCAGAGAAGCCTACGAGCAGTACTTC. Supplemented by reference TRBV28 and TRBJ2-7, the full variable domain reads DVKVTQSSRYLVKRTGEKVFLECVQDMDHENMFWYRQDPGLGLRLIYFSYDVKMKEKGDIPEGYSVSREKKERFSLILESASTNQTSMYLCASRREAYEQYFGPGTRLTVT.

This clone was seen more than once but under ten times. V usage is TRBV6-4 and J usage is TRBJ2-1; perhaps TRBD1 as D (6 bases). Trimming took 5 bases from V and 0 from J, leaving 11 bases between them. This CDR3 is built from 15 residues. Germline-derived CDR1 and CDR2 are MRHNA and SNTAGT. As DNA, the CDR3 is TGTGCCAGCAGTCCAGAGGACAGCTCCTACAATGAGCAGTTCTTC. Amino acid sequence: CASSPEDSSYNEQFF.